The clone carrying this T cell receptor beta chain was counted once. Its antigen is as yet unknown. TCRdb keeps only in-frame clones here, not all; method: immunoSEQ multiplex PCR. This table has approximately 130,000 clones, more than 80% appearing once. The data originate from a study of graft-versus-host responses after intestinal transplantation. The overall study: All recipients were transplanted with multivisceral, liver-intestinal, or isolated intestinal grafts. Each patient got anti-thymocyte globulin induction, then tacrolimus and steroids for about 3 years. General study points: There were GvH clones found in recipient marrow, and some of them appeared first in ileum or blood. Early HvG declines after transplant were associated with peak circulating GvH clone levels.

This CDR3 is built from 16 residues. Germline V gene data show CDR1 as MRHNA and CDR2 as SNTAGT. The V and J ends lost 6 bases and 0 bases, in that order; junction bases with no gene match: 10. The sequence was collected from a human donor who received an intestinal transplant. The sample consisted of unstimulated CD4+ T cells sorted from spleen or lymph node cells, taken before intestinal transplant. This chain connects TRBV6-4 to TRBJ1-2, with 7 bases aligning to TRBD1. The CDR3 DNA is TGTGCCAGCAGAGGTAGGGGGCGACCAACTAACTATGGCTACACCTTC. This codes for CASRGRGRPTNYGYTF.